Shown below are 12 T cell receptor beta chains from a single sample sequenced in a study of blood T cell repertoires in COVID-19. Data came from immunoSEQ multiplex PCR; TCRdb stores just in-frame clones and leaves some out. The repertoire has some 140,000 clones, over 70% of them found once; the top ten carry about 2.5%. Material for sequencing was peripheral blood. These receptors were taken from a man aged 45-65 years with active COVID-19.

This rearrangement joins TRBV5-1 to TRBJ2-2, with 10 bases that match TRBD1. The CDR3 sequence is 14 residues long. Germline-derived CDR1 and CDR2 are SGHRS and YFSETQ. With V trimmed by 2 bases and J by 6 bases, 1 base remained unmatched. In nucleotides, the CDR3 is TGCGCCAGCAGCTTCGGACAGGGGGCCGGGGAGCTGTTTTTT. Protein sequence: CASSFGQGAGELFF.

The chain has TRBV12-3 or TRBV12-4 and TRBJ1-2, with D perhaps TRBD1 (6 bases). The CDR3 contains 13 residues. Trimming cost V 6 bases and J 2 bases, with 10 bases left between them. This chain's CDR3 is CASSPDRNYGYTF. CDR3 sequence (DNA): TGTGCCAGCAGCCCCGACAGGAACTATGGCTACACCTTC.

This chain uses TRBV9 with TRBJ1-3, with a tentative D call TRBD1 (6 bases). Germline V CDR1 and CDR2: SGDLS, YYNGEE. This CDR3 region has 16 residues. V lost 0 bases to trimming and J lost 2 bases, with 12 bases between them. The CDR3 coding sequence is TGTGCCAGCAGCGTAGCCCCAGCAGGGGCTGGAAACACCATATATTTT. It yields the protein CASSVAPAGAGNTIYF. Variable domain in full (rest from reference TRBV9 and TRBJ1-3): DSGVTQTPKHLITATGQRVTLRCSPRSGDLSVYWYQQSLDQGLQFLIQYYNGEERAKGNILERFSAQQFPDLHSELNLSSLELGDSALYFCASSVAPAGAGNTIYFGEGSWLTVV.

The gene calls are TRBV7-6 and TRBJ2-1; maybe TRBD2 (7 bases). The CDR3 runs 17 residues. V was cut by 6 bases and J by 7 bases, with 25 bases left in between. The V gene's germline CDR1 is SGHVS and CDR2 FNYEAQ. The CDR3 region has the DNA TGTGCCAGCAGTATAATGTCGCGGGGGCTATCGGGGAATGAGCAGTTCTTC. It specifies CASSIMSRGLSGNEQFF.

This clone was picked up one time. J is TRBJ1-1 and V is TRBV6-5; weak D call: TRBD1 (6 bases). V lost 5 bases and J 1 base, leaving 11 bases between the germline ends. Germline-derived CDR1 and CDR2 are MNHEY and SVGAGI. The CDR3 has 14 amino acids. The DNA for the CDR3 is TGTGCCAGCAGTCAGCAAGGGGGGAACACTGAAGCTTTCTTT. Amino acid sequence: CASSQQGGNTEAFF.

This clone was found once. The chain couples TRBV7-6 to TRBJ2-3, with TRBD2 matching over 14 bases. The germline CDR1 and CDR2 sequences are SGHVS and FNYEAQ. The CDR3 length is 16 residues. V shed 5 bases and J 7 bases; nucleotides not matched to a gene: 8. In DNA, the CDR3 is TGTGCCAGCAGCGGTCCGGGACTAGCGGGGGCATATACGCAGTATTTT. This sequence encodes CASSGPGLAGAYTQYF. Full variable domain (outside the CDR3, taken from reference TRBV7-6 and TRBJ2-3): GAGVSQSPRYKVTKRGQDVALRCDPISGHVSLYWYRQALGQGPEFLTYFNYEAQQDKSGLPNDRFSAERPEGSISTLTIQRTEQRDSAMYRCASSGPGLAGAYTQYFGPGTRLTVL.

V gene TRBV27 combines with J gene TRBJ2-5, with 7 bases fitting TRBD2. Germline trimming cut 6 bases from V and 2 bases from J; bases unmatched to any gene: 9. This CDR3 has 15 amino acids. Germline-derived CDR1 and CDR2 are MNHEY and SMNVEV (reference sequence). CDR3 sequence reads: CASRPSWRGQETQYF. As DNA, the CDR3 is TGTGCCAGCAGACCGTCGTGGCGGGGGCAAGAGACCCAGTACTTC.

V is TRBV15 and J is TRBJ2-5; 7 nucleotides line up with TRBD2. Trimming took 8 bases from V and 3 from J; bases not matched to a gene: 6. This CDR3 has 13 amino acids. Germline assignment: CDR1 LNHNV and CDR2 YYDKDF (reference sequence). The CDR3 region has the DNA TGTGCCACCGGGAGGGGAAGGGAAGAGACCCAGTACTTC. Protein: CATGRGREETQYF.

The CDR3 spells CATSEGTAGKETQYF. CDR3 nucleotides: TGTGCCACCAGCGAGGGAACAGCGGGAAAAGAGACCCAGTACTTC. V gene TRBV24-1 combines with J gene TRBJ2-5; 7 bases map to TRBD2. With V trimmed by 7 bases and J by 3 bases, 10 bases remained unmatched. This CDR3 contains 15 residues. Per germline, CDR1 KGHDR and CDR2 SFDVKD.

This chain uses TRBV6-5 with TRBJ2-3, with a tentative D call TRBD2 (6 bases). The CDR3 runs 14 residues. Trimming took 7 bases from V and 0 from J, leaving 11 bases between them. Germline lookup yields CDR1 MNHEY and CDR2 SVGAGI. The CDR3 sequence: CASKAEGSTDTQYF. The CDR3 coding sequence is TGTGCCAGCAAGGCGGAGGGTAGCACAGATACGCAGTATTTT.

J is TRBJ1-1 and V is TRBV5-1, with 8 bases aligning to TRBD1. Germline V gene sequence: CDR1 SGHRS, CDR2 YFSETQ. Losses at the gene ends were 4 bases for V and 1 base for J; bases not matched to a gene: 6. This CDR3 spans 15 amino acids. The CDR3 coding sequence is TGCGCCAGCAGCGTACAGGGGGTATCGAACACTGAAGCTTTCTTT. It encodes CASSVQGVSNTEAFF.

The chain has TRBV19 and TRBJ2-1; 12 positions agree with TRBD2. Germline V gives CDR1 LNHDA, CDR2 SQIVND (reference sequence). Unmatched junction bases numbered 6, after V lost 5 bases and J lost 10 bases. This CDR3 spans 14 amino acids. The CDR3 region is CASSPGLAGHEQFF. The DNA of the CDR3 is TGTGCCAGTAGTCCCGGACTAGCGGGGCACGAGCAGTTCTTC. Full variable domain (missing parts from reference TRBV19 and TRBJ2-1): DGGITQSPKYLFRKEGQNVTLSCEQNLNHDAMYWYRQDPGQGLRLIYYSQIVNDFQKGDIAEGYSVSREKKESFPLTVTSAQKNPTAFYLCASSPGLAGHEQFFGPGTRLTVL.